The 31 T cell receptor beta chains below all came from one sample that was sequenced in a study of beta chain features in type 1 diabetes. Study outcomes and limitations: Moderate yet significant TCRB CDR3 shortening was seen in Type 1 diabetes patients in all four CD4+ subsets.

Their cognate antigens are unknown. Reverse transcription of all isolated RNA meant that expressed TCRB transcripts were sequenced. Clones were read by immunoSEQ multiplex PCR, and TCRdb kept only the in-frame ones, dropping some. The sample holds about 400,000 clones, over 9.5% seen once. Sequenced sample: naive CD4+ T cells from blood. The source of these receptors is a woman under 30 with type 1 diabetes.

The chain links TRBV15 to TRBJ2-7, with 8 bases fitting TRBD2. Germline values: CDR1 LNHNV, CDR2 YYDKDF (reference sequence). The CDR3 is 15 residues long. Germline trimming cut 5 bases from V and 3 bases from J; bases unmatched to any gene: 9. The CDR3 loop is CATSEVSGSRYEQYF. The CDR3 region has the DNA TGTGCCACCAGCGAAGTCAGCGGGAGCCGCTACGAGCAGTACTTC.

The chain links TRBV18 to TRBJ1-1; 9 nucleotides line up with TRBD1. Looked up from germline, CDR1 is KGHSH and CDR2 is LQKENI. J gave up 0 bases and V 1 base, and 6 bases lay outside the gene matches. The CDR3 consists of 17 residues. This CDR3 reads CASSPRRTGDLNTEAFF. The DNA for the CDR3 is TGTGCCAGCTCACCACGAAGGACAGGGGACTTGAACACTGAAGCTTTCTTT.

This chain connects TRBV6-5 to TRBJ2-5, with D maybe TRBD1 (6 bases). The V gene lost 6 bases and the J gene lost 5 bases, with 16 bases spanning the gap. The CDR3 has 14 residues. CDR1 and CDR2 (germline): MNHEY, SVGAGI. CDR3 DNA: TGTGCCAGCAGGATATCAGGGGTTTTGGAGACCCAGTACTTC. Residues: CASRISGVLETQYF.

The chain uses TRBV5-1 and TRBJ2-5; a possible D gene is TRBD1 (6 bases). Trimming removed 4 bases from V and 4 bases from J, with 11 bases in between. The CDR3 covers 13 residues. CDR1 is SGHRS and CDR2 is YFSETQ in the germline V gene. In nucleotides, the CDR3 is TGCGCCAGCAGCCTCCAGGGGACAGAGACCCAGTACTTC. It is translated as CASSLQGTETQYF.

This clone has only a few counts. This chain joins TRBV7-6 and TRBJ2-2; weak D call: TRBD1 (5 bases). CDR3 length: 14 amino acids. The V end lost 6 bases, the J end lost 7 bases, and 15 bases lay between the germline ends. Germline V gives CDR1 SGHVS, CDR2 FNYEAQ. CDR3 bases: TGTGCCAGCAGTCCTAAGGGGTGGAGCGGGGAGCTGTTTTTT. Encoded protein: CASSPKGWSGELFF.

This clone was recorded a few times. V and J are TRBV30 and TRBJ1-2; D ambiguous. Deletions cut 8 bases from V and 4 bases from J, with 14 bases between. The CDR3 spans 12 residues. Germline V gene lookup returns CDR1 GTSNPN and CDR2 SVGIG (reference sequence). The CDR3 bases are TGTGCCAGTAGTAATGGAGTCTATGGCTACACCTTC. Protein product: CASSNGVYGYTF.

The rearrangement links TRBV9 to TRBJ2-5; 8 bases are shared with TRBD2. CDR3 length: 17 residues. V lost 0 bases, J lost 5 bases, and 12 bases stayed unmatched. The germline CDR1 and CDR2 sequences are SGDLS and YYNGEE. The CDR3 is CASSVGVGGAAGETQYF. Here the CDR3 DNA reads TGTGCCAGCAGCGTAGGAGTCGGGGGGGCCGCTGGGGAGACCCAGTACTTC.

This clone has just a few counts. The chain employs TRBV7-2 and TRBJ2-1; possible D gene TRBD2, 5 bases. The V gene lost 7 bases and the J gene lost 5 bases, with 24 bases spanning the gap. CDR1 and CDR2 (germline): SGHTA, FQGNSA. The CDR3 consists of 17 residues. The CDR3 sequence: CASIEILLRRGDNEQFF. CDR3 in DNA: TGTGCCAGCATCGAAATCCTCCTCCGACGGGGAGACAATGAGCAGTTCTTC.

This clone was counted only a few times. This chain connects TRBV28 to TRBJ2-1, with D unresolved. V was clipped by 5 bases and J by 4 bases, with 15 bases between them. Germline CDR1 and CDR2: MDHEN and SYDVKM. This CDR3 has 15 amino acids. The CDR3 DNA reads as TGTGCCAGCAGTCCCCTCGGTAGAGATTACAATGAGCAGTTCTTC. Its protein is CASSPLGRDYNEQFF.

This clone was recorded a few times. J is TRBJ2-7 and V is TRBV18; 8 bases line up with TRBD2. Germline lookup yields CDR1 KGHSH and CDR2 LQKENI. This CDR3 is 14 amino acids long. Trimming took 6 bases from V and 4 from J; bases not matched to a gene: 8. The DNA for the CDR3 is TGTGCCAGCTCCAACCCGTCGGGGGGGTACGAGCAGTACTTC. Encoded protein: CASSNPSGGYEQYF.

In its sample, this clone was seen a few times. Other nucleotide sequences in the sample specify the same CDR3. The V gene is TRBV7-9, the J gene TRBJ1-5; D not certain. Germline assignment: CDR1 SEHNR and CDR2 FQNEAQ (reference sequence). This CDR3 spans 16 amino acids. The ends were cut back, 0 bases at V and 2 bases at J, with 11 bases in the middle. The CDR3 DNA follows: TGTGCCAGCAGCTTAGCGACGGGAGCGGGCAATCAGCCCCAGCATTTT. Protein product: CASSLATGAGNQPQHF.

The chain combines TRBV5-4 with TRBJ2-3; TRBD2 aligns across 9 bases. CDR1 is SGHNT and CDR2 is YYREEE in the germline V gene (reference sequence). The CDR3 loop spans 15 amino acids. V lost 4 bases to trimming and J lost 6 bases; unmatched junction nucleotides: 9. The CDR3, as DNA: TGTGCCAGCAGCCCAAGTAGCGGGAGAGGGGATACGCAGTATTTT. This translates into CASSPSSGRGDTQYF.

The chain carries TRBV9 and TRBJ2-5; D is unclear. The germline gives CDR1 SGDLS, CDR2 YYNGEE. This CDR3 region has 14 residues. With 1 base removed from V and 5 bases from J, the gap between germline ends came to 12 bases. The CDR3 DNA sequence: TGTGCCAGCAGCGTATCAAGCAGGCAGGAGACCCAGTACTTC. This encodes CASSVSSRQETQYF.

V is TRBV7-9 and J is TRBJ2-2, with 11 bases aligning to TRBD2. CDR1 SEHNR and CDR2 FQNEAQ come from the germline V gene (reference sequence). This CDR3 contains 15 residues. J was trimmed by 4 bases and V by 4 bases; bases with no gene match: 2. The CDR3 reads CASSYSGRGTGELFF. Written as DNA, the CDR3 is TGTGCCAGCAGCTATAGCGGGAGGGGCACCGGGGAGCTGTTTTTT.

This clone was seen only a few times. The chain couples TRBV7-2 to TRBJ1-5, with a weak D call TRBD1 (5 bases). There are 16 residues in the CDR3. Germline assignment: CDR1 SGHTA and CDR2 FQGNSA. The V and J ends lost 5 bases and 2 bases respectively, with 16 bases between them. In DNA form, the CDR3 reads TGTGCCAGCAGCCTACAGGTCTCTTATCGCAATCAGCCCCAGCATTTT. It yields the protein CASSLQVSYRNQPQHF.

V is TRBV18 and J is TRBJ1-2; D is undetermined. V was trimmed by 8 bases and J by 0 bases, leaving 10 bases between them. The CDR3 spans 13 residues. Germline CDR1 and CDR2: KGHSH and LQKENI. The chain's CDR3 is CASGGGANYGYTF. The DNA for the CDR3 is TGTGCCAGCGGAGGCGGCGCTAACTATGGCTACACCTTC.

The rearrangement links TRBV5-8 to TRBJ2-7, with D possibly matching TRBD2 (6 bases). The CDR3 extends over 15 amino acids. The ends were cut back, 6 bases at V and 5 bases at J, with 21 bases in the middle. CDR1 is SGHTS, CDR2 YDEGEE, per germline. The CDR3 nucleotides are TGTGCCAGCACCACCCGGCGTCGCGGGAAGGACGAGCAGTACTTC. It codes for CASTTRRRGKDEQYF.

A few counts support this clone. The chain's CDR3 is CASSLGDRGNEQFF. CDR3 DNA sequence: TGTGCCAGCAGCTTAGGGGACAGGGGGAATGAGCAGTTCTTC. The V and J genes are TRBV7-2 and TRBJ2-1; TRBD1 aligns across 11 bases. The V gene end was trimmed by 1 base and the J gene end by 7 bases; junction bases not matched to a gene: 0. From germline, CDR1 is SGHTA and CDR2 FQGNSA. The CDR3 is made up of 14 amino acids.

In this sample, this clone turned up a few times. The rearrangement links TRBV19 to TRBJ1-5; 9 bases agree with TRBD1. V was clipped by 7 bases and J by 3 bases; unmatched bases: 7. Germline-derived CDR1 and CDR2 are LNHDA and SQIVND (reference sequence). This CDR3 region has 15 residues. The CDR3 reads CASNRQGVYNQPQHF. The CDR3 DNA reads as TGTGCCAGTAATAGACAGGGGGTATACAATCAGCCCCAGCATTTT. The full variable domain, rest sourced from reference TRBV19 and TRBJ1-5, is DGGITQSPKYLFRKEGQNVTLSCEQNLNHDAMYWYRQDPGQGLRLIYYSQIVNDFQKGDIAEGYSVSREKKESFPLTVTSAQKNPTAFYLCASNRQGVYNQPQHFGDGTRLSIL.

CDR3 sequence (DNA): TGTGCCAGCGTAGTTGGGGATCGGGGGCCCCAGCATTTT. It yields the protein CASVVGDRGPQHF. The rearrangement links TRBV2 to TRBJ1-5; D gene ambiguous. Per the germline V gene, CDR1 is SNHLY and CDR2 is FYNNEI. The CDR3 spans 13 residues. V was trimmed by 8 bases and J by 9 bases, leaving 17 bases between them.

The chain recombines TRBV5-1 with TRBJ2-6; D call uncertain. The CDR3 is made up of 15 amino acids. Germline CDR1 is SGHRS and CDR2 is YFSETQ. V shed 2 bases and J shed 0 bases, with 6 bases lying between them. The CDR3 DNA reads as TGCGCCAGCAGCTTCGGCGGCTCTGGGGCCAACGTCCTGACTTTC. Translated: CASSFGGSGANVLTF.

The rearrangement joins TRBV19 to TRBJ1-2, with 10 positions matching TRBD1. The CDR3 loop spans 13 amino acids. Germline trimming cut 9 bases from V and 2 bases from J; bases unmatched to any gene: 3. The germline V gene encodes CDR1 LNHDA and CDR2 SQIVND (reference sequence). The CDR3 DNA is TGTGCCAGCCGGGACAGGGGAAACTATGGCTACACCTTC. Encoded protein: CASRDRGNYGYTF.

The chain carries TRBV9 and TRBJ2-3, with 9 bases that match TRBD1. The CDR3 contains 15 residues. Germline CDR1 is SGDLS and CDR2 is YYNGEE. With 0 bases clipped from V and 2 bases from J, the junction kept 1 base outside the gene matches. The CDR3 region is CASSVGDRVTDTQYF. CDR3 sequence (DNA): TGTGCCAGCAGCGTAGGGGACAGGGTCACAGATACGCAGTATTTT.

The rearrangement links TRBV28 to TRBJ1-4; D might be TRBD1 (6 bases). The CDR3 covers 16 residues. From germline, CDR1 is MDHEN and CDR2 SYDVKM. Trimming took off 6 bases at V and 7 bases at J, with 21 bases between the two ends. The CDR3 region is CASRKKAQGMSEKLFF. CDR3 bases: TGTGCCAGCAGGAAAAAGGCCCAGGGGATGAGTGAAAAACTGTTTTTT.

This chain links TRBV21-1 with TRBJ2-7; the table's D call, TRBD1, has no DNA check behind it. TRBV21-1 is shown as a pseudogene. This CDR3 has 15 residues. The CDR3 spells CASRTDRGAVREQYF. The CDR3 coding sequence is TGTGCCAGCAGGACGGACAGGGGAGCGGTGCGCGAGCAGTACTTC.

The chain has TRBV28 and TRBJ1-1; no clear D gene. The CDR3 consists of 12 residues. Trimming removed 4 bases at V and 7 bases at J, with 10 bases between. The germline gives CDR1 MDHEN, CDR2 SYDVKM. CDR3 nucleotide sequence: TGTGCCAGCAGTTCAGTTCCTGGTGAAGCTTTCTTT. The encoded protein is CASSSVPGEAFF.

V and J are TRBV4-2 and TRBJ1-3, with 9 bases lining up with TRBD1. CDR1 is LGHNA, CDR2 YNFKEQ, per germline. J lost 7 bases, V lost 4 bases, and 14 bases had no gene match. This CDR3 is built from 17 residues. The CDR3 region has the DNA TGTGCCAGCAGCCCTCAGAGAGACCGGGACAGGGAGAACACCATATATTTT. Protein: CASSPQRDRDRENTIYF.

The rearrangement uses TRBV28 and TRBJ2-1, with D hard to call. Trimming shortened V by 7 bases and J by 0 bases, and 13 bases separated the two germline ends. Germline CDR1 MDHEN, CDR2 SYDVKM. The CDR3 contains 15 residues. CDR3 in DNA: TGTGCCAGCAAAGTCGTGGTGAGCTCCTACAATGAGCAGTTCTTC. Translating it yields CASKVVVSSYNEQFF.

This clone occurred a few times. The rearrangement uses TRBV10-3 and TRBJ1-5; weak D call: TRBD1 (5 bases). This CDR3 has 13 amino acids. Trimming removed 5 bases from V and 4 bases from J, with 9 bases in between. Germline V gene sequence: CDR1 ENHRY, CDR2 SYGVKD. CDR3 nucleotide sequence: TGTGCCATCAGTAGGACACAGAATCAGCCCCAGCATTTT. This codes for CAISRTQNQPQHF.

This clone was seen a few times. Other DNA sequences in the sample encode the same CDR3. The J gene is TRBJ2-2, the V gene TRBV2; a possible D gene is TRBD1 (6 bases). This CDR3 has 13 amino acids. Germline V gene data show CDR1 as SNHLY and CDR2 as FYNNEI. Trimming left V 6 bases short and J 3 bases short, with 8 bases between. CDR3 sequence: CASRTGYTGELFF. CDR3 DNA: TGTGCCAGCAGAACAGGGTACACCGGGGAGCTGTTTTTT.

The chain combines TRBV30 with TRBJ1-2; D not certain. V dropped 4 bases and J dropped 4 bases, with 13 bases sitting between them. Looked up from germline, CDR1 is GTSNPN and CDR2 is SVGIG (reference sequence). This CDR3 contains 13 residues. The CDR3 spells CAWISLRGYGYTF. DNA for the CDR3: TGTGCCTGGATATCTCTGCGGGGCTATGGCTACACCTTC.